These 13 T cell receptor beta chains were sequenced from one sample in a study of post-analysis software for immune sequencing data. Presence of unique molecular identifiers characterized the TCR beta cDNA libraries. Using its own MiXCR run on the PCR reads, TCRdb lists one record per CDR3 protein. Of 700,000 to 800,000 distinct CDR3 sequences in the sample, about 32% were seen once. Study-wide results and limits: Five or six TRBV segments, including TRBV5-6, TRBV5-1 and TRBV20-1, were more frequent in patients than controls.

These receptors' antigens are unknown. The sample taken for sequencing was blood. These receptors originate from a girl aged 5 to 17 with multiple sclerosis.

V is TRBV7-6 and J is TRBJ2-3; no firm D call. Trimming took 0 bases from V and 4 from J, leaving 8 bases between them. The germline V gene encodes CDR1 SGHVS and CDR2 FNYEAQ. CDR3 size: 14 residues. The CDR3 loop reads CASSLAPSSDTQYF. The CDR3 DNA follows: TGTGCCAGCAGCTTAGCCCCCAGTTCAGATACGCAGTATTTT.

The table lists this clonotype with a few counts. V usage is TRBV29-1 and J usage is TRBJ2-1, with D possibly matching TRBD2 (7 bases). Deletions cut 6 bases from V and 2 bases from J, with 11 bases between. The germline V gene encodes CDR1 SQVTM and CDR2 ANQGSEA. The CDR3 is made up of 13 amino acids. This chain's CDR3 is CSVGGGPYNEQFF. In DNA, the CDR3 is TGCAGCGTAGGGGGGGGGCCCTACAATGAGCAGTTCTTC.

This clonotype showed up just a few times. V and J are TRBV5-4 and TRBJ2-5, with D possibly matching TRBD2 (6 bases). Germline V lookup: CDR1 SGHNT, CDR2 YYREEE (reference sequence). There are 17 residues in the CDR3. Trimming took off 4 bases at V and 0 bases at J, with 19 bases between the two ends. The CDR3 DNA sequence: TGTGCCAGCAGCGGGGGGAAGGCAGGGCCGTACCAAGAGACCCAGTACTTC. It is translated as CASSGGKAGPYQETQYF.

The chain is built from TRBV5-5 and TRBJ2-7; TRBD1 matches at 9 bases. In germline, CDR1 is SGHKS, CDR2 YYEKEE (reference sequence). V gave up 4 bases and J gave up 6 bases; unmatched junction bases: 14. The CDR3 loop spans 16 amino acids. CDR3 sequence reads: CASSTEYRGRSPEQYF. CDR3 DNA: TGTGCCAGCAGCACCGAGTACAGGGGGCGAAGCCCCGAGCAGTACTTC.

This clonotype has only a few counts. V and J are TRBV7-2 and TRBJ2-7; 10 bases match TRBD1. CDR1 and CDR2 from the germline V gene are SGHTA and FQGNSA. Germline trimming cut 1 base from V and 7 bases from J; bases unmatched to any gene: 7. This CDR3 is built from 15 residues. For the CDR3, the DNA is TGTGCCAGCAGCTTAGTCCGGACAGGGGGGGGAGAGCAGTACTTC. This gives the protein CASSLVRTGGGEQYF.

At least ten counts were recorded for this clonotype. J is TRBJ2-5 and V is TRBV9, with 9 bases lining up with TRBD2. This CDR3 has 16 amino acids. V trimming: 3 bases; J trimming: 2 bases; junction bases outside the gene matches: 8. Germline CDR1 is SGDLS and CDR2 is YYNGEE. CDR3 loop: CASSAGVAGVQETQYF. The CDR3 nucleotides are TGTGCCAGCAGCGCCGGGGTAGCGGGAGTACAAGAGACCCAGTACTTC.

There are many counts of this clonotype. The genes are TRBV29-1 and TRBJ1-2; D is unclear. This CDR3 spans 12 amino acids. Trimming removed 7 bases at V and 4 bases at J, with 13 bases between. CDR1 is SQVTM and CDR2 is ANQGSEA in the germline V gene. The CDR3: CSAPGLSYGYTF. Written as DNA, the CDR3 is TGCAGCGCCCCGGGATTAAGCTATGGCTACACCTTC. Variable domain in full (rest from reference TRBV29-1 and TRBJ1-2): SAVISQKPSRDICQRGTSLTIQCQVDSQVTMMFWYRQQPGQSLTLIATANQGSEATYESGFVIDKFPISRPNLTFSTLTVSNMSPEDSSIYLCSAPGLSYGYTFGSGTRLTVV.

This clonotype was found a few times. This chain connects TRBV7-2 to TRBJ2-7; D uncertain. CDR3 length equals 14 residues. CDR1 and CDR2 (germline): SGHTA, FQGNSA. Trimming removed 1 base at V and 2 bases at J, with 9 bases between. For the CDR3, the DNA is TGTGCCAGCAGCTTAGGGTACATTCCCTACGAGCAGTACTTC. Its protein is CASSLGYIPYEQYF. Full variable domain (missing parts from reference TRBV7-2 and TRBJ2-7): GAGVSQSPSNKVTEKGKDVELRCDPISGHTALYWYRQSLGQGLEFLIYFQGNSAPDKSGLPSDRFSAERTGGSVSTLTIQRTQQEDSAVYLCASSLGYIPYEQYFGPGTRLTVT.

In this sample, this clonotype turned up a few times. V and J are TRBV29-1 and TRBJ1-1; a weak D match, TRBD1 (6 bases). The V and J ends lost 6 bases and 3 bases respectively, with 14 bases between them. Per germline, CDR1 SQVTM and CDR2 ANQGSEA. The CDR3 is 13 residues long. The CDR3 spells CSVHRQVDTEAFF. As DNA, the CDR3 is TGCAGCGTCCACAGACAGGTGGACACTGAAGCTTTCTTT.

This clonotype appeared many times. The chain combines TRBV4-3 with TRBJ2-7; perhaps TRBD2 as D (5 bases). This CDR3 has 14 amino acids. Trimming removed 1 base at V and 5 bases at J, with 12 bases between. CDR1 and CDR2 from the germline V gene are LGHNA and YSLEER. This CDR3 reads CASSQVGVINEQYF. The CDR3 bases are TGCGCCAGCAGCCAAGTCGGGGTGATAAACGAGCAGTACTTC.

This chain joins TRBV4-1 and TRBJ2-3, with 8 positions matching TRBD2. V trimming: 0 bases; J trimming: 2 bases; junction bases outside the gene matches: 13. CDR1 is MGHRA, CDR2 YSYEKL, per germline. This CDR3 is 19 amino acids long. CDR3 sequence (DNA): TGCGCCAGCAGCCAAGATTATGGGGCAGCGGGGGTATCCACAGATACGCAGTATTTT. Encoded protein: CASSQDYGAAGVSTDTQYF.

The DNA of the CDR3 is TGCGCCAGCAGCCAAGATTTATTCGCCCGGGATGAGCAGTATTTT. This gives the protein CASSQDLFARDEQYF. The chain joins TRBV4-3 to TRBJ2-3, with D maybe TRBD2 (5 bases). Germline-derived CDR1 and CDR2 are LGHNA and YSLEER. There are 15 residues in the CDR3. Deletions cut 0 bases from V and 11 bases from J, with 18 bases between.

The genes are TRBV10-3 and TRBJ2-2; D uncertain. Germline CDR1 is ENHRY and CDR2 is SYGVKD. The CDR3 has 14 amino acids. V dropped 6 bases and J dropped 0 bases, with 8 bases sitting between them. In nucleotides, the CDR3 is TGTGCCATCAGCCCCCCCACGAACACCGGGGAGCTGTTTTTT. Translated, it gives CAISPPTNTGELFF.